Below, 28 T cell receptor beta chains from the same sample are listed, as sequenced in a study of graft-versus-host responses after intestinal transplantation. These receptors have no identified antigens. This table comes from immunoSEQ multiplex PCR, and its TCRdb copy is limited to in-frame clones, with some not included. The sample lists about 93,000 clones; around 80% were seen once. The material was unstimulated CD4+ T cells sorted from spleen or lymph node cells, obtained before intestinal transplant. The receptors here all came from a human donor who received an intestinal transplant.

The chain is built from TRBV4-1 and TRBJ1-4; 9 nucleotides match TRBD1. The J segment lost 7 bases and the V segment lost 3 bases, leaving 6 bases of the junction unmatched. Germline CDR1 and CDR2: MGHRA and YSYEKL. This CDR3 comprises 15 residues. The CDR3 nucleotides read TGCGCCAGCAGCCACACCGGGACAGGGTTTGAAAAACTGTTTTTT. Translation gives CASSHTGTGFEKLFF.

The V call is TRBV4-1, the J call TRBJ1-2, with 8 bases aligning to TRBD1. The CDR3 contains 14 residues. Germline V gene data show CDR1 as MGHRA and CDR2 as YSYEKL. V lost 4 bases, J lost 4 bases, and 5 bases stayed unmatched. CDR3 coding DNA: TGCGCCAGCAGCCCCCCCGGACAGGGCTATGGCTACACCTTC. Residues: CASSPPGQGYGYTF.

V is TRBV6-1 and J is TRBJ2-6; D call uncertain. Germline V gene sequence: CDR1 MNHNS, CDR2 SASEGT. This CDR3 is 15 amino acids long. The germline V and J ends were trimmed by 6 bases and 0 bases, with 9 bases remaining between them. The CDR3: CASRAVSSGANVLTF. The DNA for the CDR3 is TGTGCCAGCAGGGCGGTAAGCTCTGGGGCCAACGTCCTGACTTTC.

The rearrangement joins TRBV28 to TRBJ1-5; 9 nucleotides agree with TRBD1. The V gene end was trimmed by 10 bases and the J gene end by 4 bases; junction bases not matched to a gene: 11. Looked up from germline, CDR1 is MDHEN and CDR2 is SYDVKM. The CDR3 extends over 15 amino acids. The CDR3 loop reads CATSTGGGLNQPQHF. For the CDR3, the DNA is TGTGCCACCTCTACAGGGGGCGGGTTGAATCAGCCCCAGCATTTT.

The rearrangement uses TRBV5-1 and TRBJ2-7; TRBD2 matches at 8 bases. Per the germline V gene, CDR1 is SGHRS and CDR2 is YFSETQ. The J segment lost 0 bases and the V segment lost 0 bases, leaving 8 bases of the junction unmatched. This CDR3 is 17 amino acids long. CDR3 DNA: TGCGCCAGCAGCTTGGAAGCGGGGGCCTTCCTCTCCTACGAGCAGTACTTC. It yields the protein CASSLEAGAFLSYEQYF.

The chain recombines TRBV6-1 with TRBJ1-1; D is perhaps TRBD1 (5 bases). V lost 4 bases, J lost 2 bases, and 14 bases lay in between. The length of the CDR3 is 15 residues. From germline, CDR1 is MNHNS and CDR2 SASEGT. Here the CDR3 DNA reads TGTGCCAGCAGTGTAGACGACAGCCCTAACACTGAAGCTTTCTTT. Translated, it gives CASSVDDSPNTEAFF.

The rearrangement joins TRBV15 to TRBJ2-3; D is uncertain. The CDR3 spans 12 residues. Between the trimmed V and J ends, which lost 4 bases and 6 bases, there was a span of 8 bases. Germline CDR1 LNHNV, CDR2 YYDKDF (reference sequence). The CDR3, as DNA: TGTGCCACCAGCAAACACCGCGATACGCAGTATTTT. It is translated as CATSKHRDTQYF.

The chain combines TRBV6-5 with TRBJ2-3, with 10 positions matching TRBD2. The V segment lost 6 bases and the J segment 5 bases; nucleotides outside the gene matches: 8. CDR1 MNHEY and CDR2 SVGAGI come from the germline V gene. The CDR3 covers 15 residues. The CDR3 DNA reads TGTGCCAGCAGACCTAGCGGGGGTCGGGAAGATACGCAGTATTTT. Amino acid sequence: CASRPSGGREDTQYF.

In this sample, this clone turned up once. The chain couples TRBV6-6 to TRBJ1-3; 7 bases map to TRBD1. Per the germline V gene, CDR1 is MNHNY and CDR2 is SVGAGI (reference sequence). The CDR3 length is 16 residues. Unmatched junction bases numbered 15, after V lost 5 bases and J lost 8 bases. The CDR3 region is CASSNQGEQYRHTIYF. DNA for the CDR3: TGTGCCAGCAGTAATCAGGGGGAGCAGTATAGACACACCATATATTTT.

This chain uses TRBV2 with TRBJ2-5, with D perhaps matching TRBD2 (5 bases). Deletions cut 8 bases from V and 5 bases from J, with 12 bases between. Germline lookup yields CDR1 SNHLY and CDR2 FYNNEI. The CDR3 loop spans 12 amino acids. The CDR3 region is CASALVWETQYF. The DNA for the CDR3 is TGTGCCAGCGCACTAGTCTGGGAGACCCAGTACTTC.

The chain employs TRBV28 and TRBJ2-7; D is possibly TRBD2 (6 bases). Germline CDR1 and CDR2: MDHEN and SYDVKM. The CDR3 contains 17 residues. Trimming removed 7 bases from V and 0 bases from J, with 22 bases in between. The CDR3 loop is CASIDKGLRDRSYEQYF. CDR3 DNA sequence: TGTGCCAGCATAGACAAGGGACTCCGGGACCGCTCCTACGAGCAGTACTTC.

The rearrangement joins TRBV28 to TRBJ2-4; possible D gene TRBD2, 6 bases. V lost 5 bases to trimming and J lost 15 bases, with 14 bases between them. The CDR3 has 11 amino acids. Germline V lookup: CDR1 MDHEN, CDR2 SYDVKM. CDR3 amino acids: CASSPGSLAYF. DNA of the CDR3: TGTGCCAGCAGTCCCGGGAGTTTGGCGTACTTC.

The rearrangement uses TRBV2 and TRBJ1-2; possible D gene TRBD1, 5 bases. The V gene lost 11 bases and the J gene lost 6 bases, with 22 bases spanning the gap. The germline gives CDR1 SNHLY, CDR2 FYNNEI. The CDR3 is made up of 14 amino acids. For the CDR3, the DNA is TGTGCCGGCTTCGTGGCGGGGCCAAGTAATGGCTACACCTTC. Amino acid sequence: CAGFVAGPSNGYTF.

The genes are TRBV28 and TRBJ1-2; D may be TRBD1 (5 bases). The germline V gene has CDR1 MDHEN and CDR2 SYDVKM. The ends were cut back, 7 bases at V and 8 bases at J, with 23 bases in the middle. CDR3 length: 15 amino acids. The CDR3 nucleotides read TGTGCCAGCACCAAACCCGCAGGGCCCCCCAAAGGCTACACCTTC. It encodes CASTKPAGPPKGYTF.

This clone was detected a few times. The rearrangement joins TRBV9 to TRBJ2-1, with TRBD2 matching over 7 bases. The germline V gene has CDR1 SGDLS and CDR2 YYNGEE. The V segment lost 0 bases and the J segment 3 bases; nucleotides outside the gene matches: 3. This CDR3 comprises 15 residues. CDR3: CASSVEWEGYNEQFF. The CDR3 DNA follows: TGTGCCAGCAGCGTAGAGTGGGAGGGCTACAATGAGCAGTTCTTC.

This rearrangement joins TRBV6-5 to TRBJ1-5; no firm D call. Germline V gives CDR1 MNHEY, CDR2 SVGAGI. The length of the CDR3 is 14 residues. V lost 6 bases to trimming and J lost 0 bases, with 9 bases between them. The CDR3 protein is CASSRRSSNQPQHF. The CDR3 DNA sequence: TGTGCCAGCAGCAGGAGGAGTAGCAATCAGCCCCAGCATTTT.

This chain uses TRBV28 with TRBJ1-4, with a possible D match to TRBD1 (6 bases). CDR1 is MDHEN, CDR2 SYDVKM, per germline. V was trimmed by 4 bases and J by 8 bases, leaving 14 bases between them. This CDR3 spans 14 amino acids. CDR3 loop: CASSSQGTLEKLFF. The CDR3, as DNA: TGTGCCAGCAGTTCTCAGGGGACGCTCGAAAAACTGTTTTTT. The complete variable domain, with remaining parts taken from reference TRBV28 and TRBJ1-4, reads DVKVTQSSRYLVKRTGEKVFLECVQDMDHENMFWYRQDPGLGLRLIYFSYDVKMKEKGDIPEGYSVSREKKERFSLILESASTNQTSMYLCASSSQGTLEKLFFGSGTQLSVL.

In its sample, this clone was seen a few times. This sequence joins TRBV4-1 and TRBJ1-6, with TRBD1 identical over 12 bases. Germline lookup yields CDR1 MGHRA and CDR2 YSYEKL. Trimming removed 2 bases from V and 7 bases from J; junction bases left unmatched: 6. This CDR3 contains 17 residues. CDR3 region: CASSQRGGQGANSPLHF. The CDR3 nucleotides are TGCGCCAGCAGCCAAAGAGGGGGACAGGGGGCAAATTCACCCCTCCACTTT.

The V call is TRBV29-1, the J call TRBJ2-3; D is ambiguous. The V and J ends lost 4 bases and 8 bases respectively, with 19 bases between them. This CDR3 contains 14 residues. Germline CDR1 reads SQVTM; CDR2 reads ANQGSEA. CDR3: CSVVDTHPDGTQYF. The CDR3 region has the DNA TGCAGCGTTGTCGACACCCATCCAGATGGTACGCAGTATTTT.

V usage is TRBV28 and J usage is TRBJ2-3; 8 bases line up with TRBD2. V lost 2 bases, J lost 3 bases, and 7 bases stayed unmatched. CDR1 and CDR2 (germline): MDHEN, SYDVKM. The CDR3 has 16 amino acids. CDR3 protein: CASSLAAAGATDTQYF. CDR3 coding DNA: TGTGCCAGCAGTTTAGCCGCAGCGGGGGCAACAGATACGCAGTATTTT.

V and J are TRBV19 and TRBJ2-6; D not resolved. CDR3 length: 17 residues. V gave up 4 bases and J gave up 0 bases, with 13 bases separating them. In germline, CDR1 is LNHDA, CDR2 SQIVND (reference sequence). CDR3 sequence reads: CASSNGRPDSGANVLTF. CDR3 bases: TGTGCCAGTAGTAACGGCAGGCCCGACTCTGGGGCCAACGTCCTGACTTTC.

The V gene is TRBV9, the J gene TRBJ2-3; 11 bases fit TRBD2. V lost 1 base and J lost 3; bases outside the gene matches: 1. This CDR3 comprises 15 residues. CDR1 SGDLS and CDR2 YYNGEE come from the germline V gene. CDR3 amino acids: CASSVSSGRTDTQYF. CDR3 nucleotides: TGTGCCAGCAGCGTATCTAGCGGGAGGACAGATACGCAGTATTTT. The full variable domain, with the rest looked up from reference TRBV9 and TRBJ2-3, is DSGVTQTPKHLITATGQRVTLRCSPRSGDLSVYWYQQSLDQGLQFLIQYYNGEERAKGNILERFSAQQFPDLHSELNLSSLELGDSALYFCASSVSSGRTDTQYFGPGTRLTVL.

The CDR3: CASSYGAGNYGYTF. Written as DNA, the CDR3 is TGTGCCAGCAGTTACGGGGCCGGTAATTATGGCTACACCTTC. The chain employs TRBV6-5 and TRBJ1-2; weak D call: TRBD1 (5 bases). The V end was cut by 2 bases, the J end by 5 bases, with 12 bases between. This CDR3 region has 14 residues. In germline, CDR1 is MNHEY, CDR2 SVGAGI.

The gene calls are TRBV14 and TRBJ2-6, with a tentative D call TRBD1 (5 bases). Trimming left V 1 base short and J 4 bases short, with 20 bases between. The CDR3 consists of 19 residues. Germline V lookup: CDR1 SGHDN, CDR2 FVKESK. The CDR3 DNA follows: TGTGCCAGCAGCCAAGTTCAGGGCCTCCCCACTAAGGGGGCCAACGTCCTGACTTTC. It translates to CASSQVQGLPTKGANVLTF.

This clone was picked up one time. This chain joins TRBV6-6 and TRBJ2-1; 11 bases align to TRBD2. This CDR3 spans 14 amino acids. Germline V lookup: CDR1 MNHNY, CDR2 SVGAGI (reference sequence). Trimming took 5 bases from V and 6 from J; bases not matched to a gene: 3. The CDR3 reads CASSLSGRANEQFF. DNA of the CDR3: TGTGCCAGCAGTCTTAGCGGGAGGGCCAATGAGCAGTTCTTC.

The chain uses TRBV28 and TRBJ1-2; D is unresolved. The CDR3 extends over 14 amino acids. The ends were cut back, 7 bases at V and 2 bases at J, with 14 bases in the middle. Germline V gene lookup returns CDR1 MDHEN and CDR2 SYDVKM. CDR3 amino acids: CASTLFSKNYGYTF. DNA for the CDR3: TGTGCCAGCACCCTATTTAGTAAAAACTATGGCTACACCTTC.

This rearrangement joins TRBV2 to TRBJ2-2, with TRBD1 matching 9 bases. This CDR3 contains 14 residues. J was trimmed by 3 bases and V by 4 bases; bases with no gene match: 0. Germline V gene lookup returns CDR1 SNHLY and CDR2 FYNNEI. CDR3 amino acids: CASSGDRDTGELFF. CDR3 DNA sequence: TGTGCCAGCAGTGGGGACAGGGACACCGGGGAGCTGTTTTTT.

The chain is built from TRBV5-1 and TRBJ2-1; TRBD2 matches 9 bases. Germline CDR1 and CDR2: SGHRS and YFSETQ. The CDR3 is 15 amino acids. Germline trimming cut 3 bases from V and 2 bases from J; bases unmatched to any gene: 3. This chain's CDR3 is CASSSLAGAYNEQFF. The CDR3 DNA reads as TGCGCCAGCAGCTCCTTAGCGGGGGCCTACAATGAGCAGTTCTTC. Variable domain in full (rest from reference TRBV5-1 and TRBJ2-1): KAGVTQTPRYLIKTRGQQVTLSCSPISGHRSVSWYQQTPGQGLQFLFEYFSETQRNKGNFPGRFSGRQFSNSRSEMNVSTLELGDSALYLCASSSLAGAYNEQFFGPGTRLTVL.